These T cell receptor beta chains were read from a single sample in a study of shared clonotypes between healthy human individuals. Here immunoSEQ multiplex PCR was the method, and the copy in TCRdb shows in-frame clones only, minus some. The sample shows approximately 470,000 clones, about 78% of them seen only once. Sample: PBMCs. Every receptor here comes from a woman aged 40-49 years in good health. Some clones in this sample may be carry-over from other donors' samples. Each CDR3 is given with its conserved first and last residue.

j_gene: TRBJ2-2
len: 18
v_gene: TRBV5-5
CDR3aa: CASSQPSGNPANTGELFF

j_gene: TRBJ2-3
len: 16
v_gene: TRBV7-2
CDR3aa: CASSLEGGLAWDTQYF

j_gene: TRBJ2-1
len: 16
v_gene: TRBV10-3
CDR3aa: CAITDGAGRVRDEQFF

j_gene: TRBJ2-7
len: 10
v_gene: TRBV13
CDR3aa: CAKEAYEQYF

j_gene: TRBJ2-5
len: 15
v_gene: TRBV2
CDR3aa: CASSEGTSDGETQYF

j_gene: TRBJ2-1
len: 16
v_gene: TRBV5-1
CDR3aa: CASSLEGDRGFNEQFF

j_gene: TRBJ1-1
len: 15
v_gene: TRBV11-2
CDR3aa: CASSLDSRVDTEAFF

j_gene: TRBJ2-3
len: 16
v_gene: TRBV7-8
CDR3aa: CASSWRTSGAGDTQYF

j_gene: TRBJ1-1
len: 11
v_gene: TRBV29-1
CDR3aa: CSVGDSTEAFF

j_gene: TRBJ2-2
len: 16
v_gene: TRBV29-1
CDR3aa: CSVGSSGRLIGGELFF

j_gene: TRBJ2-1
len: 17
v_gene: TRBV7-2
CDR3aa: CASSFPRGGIPYNEQFF

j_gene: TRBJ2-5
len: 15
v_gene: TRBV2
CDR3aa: CASSEESVSPETQYF

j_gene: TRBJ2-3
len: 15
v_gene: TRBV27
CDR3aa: CASSFWTSGRDTQYF

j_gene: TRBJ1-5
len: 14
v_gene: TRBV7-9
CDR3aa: CASSFKANDQPQHF

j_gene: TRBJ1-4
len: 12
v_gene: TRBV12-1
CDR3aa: CASSLLAEKLFF

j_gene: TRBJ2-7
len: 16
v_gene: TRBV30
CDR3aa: CAWTPPRLAITYEQYF

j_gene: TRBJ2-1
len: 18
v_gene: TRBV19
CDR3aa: CASRRRGLAGASYNEQFF

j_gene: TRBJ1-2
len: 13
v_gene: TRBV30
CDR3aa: CAWSATGTYGYTF

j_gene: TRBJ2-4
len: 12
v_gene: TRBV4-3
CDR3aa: CASSNEGNIQYF

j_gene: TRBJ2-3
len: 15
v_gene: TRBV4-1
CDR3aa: CASSQAGGPTDTQYF

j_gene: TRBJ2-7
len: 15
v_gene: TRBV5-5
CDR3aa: CASSLVAGVTYEQYF

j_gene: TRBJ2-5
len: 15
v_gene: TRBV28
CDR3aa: CASSLYRGTGETQYF

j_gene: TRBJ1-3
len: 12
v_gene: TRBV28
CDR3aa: CASRASGNTIYF

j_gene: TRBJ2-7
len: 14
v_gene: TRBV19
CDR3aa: CASSPTGAAPEQYF

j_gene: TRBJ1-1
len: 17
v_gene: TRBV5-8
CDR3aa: CASSFAQGARMNTEAFF

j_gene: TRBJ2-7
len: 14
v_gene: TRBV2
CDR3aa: CASSGLRGVYEQYF

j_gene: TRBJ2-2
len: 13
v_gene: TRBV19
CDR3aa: CASRIALNRELFF

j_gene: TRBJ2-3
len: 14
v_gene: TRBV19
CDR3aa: CASSRLAGTDTQYF

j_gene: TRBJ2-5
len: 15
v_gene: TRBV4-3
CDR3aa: CASSHSTGRQETQYF

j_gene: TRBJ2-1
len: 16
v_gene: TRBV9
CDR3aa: CASSVFGQSSYNEQFF

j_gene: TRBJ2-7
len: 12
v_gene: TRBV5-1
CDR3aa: CASSGQGYEQYF

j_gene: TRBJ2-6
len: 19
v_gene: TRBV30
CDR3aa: CAWGLALGVGRSGANVLTF

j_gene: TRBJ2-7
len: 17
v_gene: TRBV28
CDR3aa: CASIGVWGLAGTYEQYF

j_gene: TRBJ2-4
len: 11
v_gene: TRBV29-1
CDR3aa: CSAGDENIQYF

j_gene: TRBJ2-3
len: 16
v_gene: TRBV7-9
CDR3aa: CASSTGLAGVIDTQYF

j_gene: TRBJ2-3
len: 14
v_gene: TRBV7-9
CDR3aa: CASRTSGGPGTQYF

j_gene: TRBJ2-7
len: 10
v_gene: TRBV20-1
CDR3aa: CSARTYEQYF

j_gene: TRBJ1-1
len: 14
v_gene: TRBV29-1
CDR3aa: CSVYAGPGNTEAFF

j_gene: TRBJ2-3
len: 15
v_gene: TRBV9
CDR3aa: CASSVGTGGTDTQYF

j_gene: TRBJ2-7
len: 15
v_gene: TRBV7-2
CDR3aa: CASSKTGGTSYEQYF

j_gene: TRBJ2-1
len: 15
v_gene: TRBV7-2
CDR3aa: CASSPWGGSYNEQFF

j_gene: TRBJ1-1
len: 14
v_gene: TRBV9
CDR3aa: CASSQRADGTEAFF

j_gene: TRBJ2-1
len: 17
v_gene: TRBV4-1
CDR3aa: CASSPGLAGPPYNEQFF

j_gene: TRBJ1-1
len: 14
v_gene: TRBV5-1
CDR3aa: CASSLDRASTEAFF

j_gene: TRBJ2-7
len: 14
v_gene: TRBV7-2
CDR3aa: CASSFSGGSYEQYF

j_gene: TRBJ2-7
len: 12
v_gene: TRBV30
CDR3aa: CAWSARVGGQYF

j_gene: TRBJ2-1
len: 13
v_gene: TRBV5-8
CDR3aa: CASRLAVYNEQFF

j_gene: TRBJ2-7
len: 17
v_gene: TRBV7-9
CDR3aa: CASRRGGTDTFPYEQYF

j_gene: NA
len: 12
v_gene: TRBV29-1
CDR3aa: CSATRSSYEQYF

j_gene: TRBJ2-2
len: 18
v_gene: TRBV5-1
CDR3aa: CASSAGQGALLDTGELFF

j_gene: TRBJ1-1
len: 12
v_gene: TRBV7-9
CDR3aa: CASSLEGAGAFF

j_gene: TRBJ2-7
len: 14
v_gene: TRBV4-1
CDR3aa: CASSHGPLGGEQYF

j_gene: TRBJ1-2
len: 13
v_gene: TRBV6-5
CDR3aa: CASSRDGNYGYTF